The rows below give T cell receptor beta chains drawn from one sample of a study of cytomegalovirus exposure and HLA in healthy donors. TCRdb's table, derived via immunoSEQ multiplex PCR, lists solely in-frame clones and lacks some. The top ten clones hold over 1.5% of a sample with about 120,000 clones, around 70% of them seen once. Input material: PBMCs. The receptors come from a woman aged 18-29 years in good health and CMV-seronegative. Each CDR3 is given with its conserved first and last residue. Fields, in order: CDR3 DNA, CDR3 protein, V gene, D gene, J gene, clone size. D genes are given only for firm matches. Size tells how often a clone was seen (once, few, many) or the class of an expanded clone, and some rows leave it out.

cdr3_nt: TGTGCCAGCAGCTTGGCGAGGGACAGGCTCTCCTACGAGCAGTACTTC
cdr3_aa: CASSLARDRLSYEQYF
v_call: TRBV5-4
d_call: TRBD1
j_call: TRBJ2-7
clone_size: few

cdr3_nt: TGCGCCAGCAGCCAATCAGTGTCTCAAGAGACCCAGTACTTC
cdr3_aa: CASSQSVSQETQYF
v_call: TRBV4-1
d_call: -
j_call: TRBJ2-5
clone_size: -

cdr3_nt: TGTGCCTGGAGTGGCCGACTCAATTCCGCGCAGAGGGGGTCCTCTGGAAACACCATATATTTT
cdr3_aa: CAWSGRLNSAQRGSSGNTIYF
v_call: TRBV30
d_call: -
j_call: TRBJ1-3
clone_size: -

cdr3_nt: TGTGCCAGCAGCCCTAGCGGGTTAACCTACGAGCAGTACTTC
cdr3_aa: CASSPSGLTYEQYF
v_call: TRBV5-6
d_call: TRBD2
j_call: TRBJ2-7
clone_size: -

cdr3_nt: TGCGCCAGCCCACGGGACAGGAGCATTTATAGCAATCAGCCCCAGCATTTT
cdr3_aa: CASPRDRSIYSNQPQHF
v_call: TRBV5-1
d_call: TRBD1
j_call: TRBJ1-5
clone_size: once

cdr3_nt: TGTGCCAGCAGCTTAAAGGACAATGAAAATGAGCAGTTCTTC
cdr3_aa: CASSLKDNENEQFF
v_call: TRBV7-9
d_call: -
j_call: TRBJ2-1
clone_size: -

cdr3_nt: TGCGCCAGCAGCTTGGTGGCTAGCGAGGCCGGGGAGCTGTTTTTT
cdr3_aa: CASSLVASEAGELFF
v_call: TRBV5-1
d_call: -
j_call: TRBJ2-2
clone_size: -

cdr3_nt: TGTGCCAGCAGTGACCCGGGGGGTTCTGGGGCCAACGTCCTGACTTTC
cdr3_aa: CASSDPGGSGANVLTF
v_call: TRBV2
d_call: TRBD2
j_call: TRBJ2-6
clone_size: -

cdr3_nt: TGTGCCAGCAGCCGACAGGGAAGGGGAAACACCATATATTTT
cdr3_aa: CASSRQGRGNTIYF
v_call: TRBV2
d_call: TRBD1
j_call: TRBJ1-3
clone_size: -

cdr3_nt: TGTGCCAGCAGCCCCGGACAGGGTAACTATGGCTACACCTTC
cdr3_aa: CASSPGQGNYGYTF
v_call: TRBV7-3
d_call: TRBD1
j_call: TRBJ1-2
clone_size: -

cdr3_nt: TGTGCCAGCAGCCCAACGGGGATAACTGAAGCTTTCTTT
cdr3_aa: CASSPTGITEAFF
v_call: TRBV9
d_call: -
j_call: TRBJ1-1
clone_size: -

cdr3_nt: TGTGCCCGGACAGGGCCGTCGAACACTGAAGCTTTCTTT
cdr3_aa: CARTGPSNTEAFF
v_call: TRBV30
d_call: TRBD1
j_call: TRBJ1-1
clone_size: once

cdr3_nt: TGCGCCAGCAGCTTGGTAGGGGGCAGCTATGGCTACACCTTC
cdr3_aa: CASSLVGGSYGYTF
v_call: TRBV5-1
d_call: TRBD1
j_call: TRBJ1-2
clone_size: -

cdr3_nt: TGTGCCAGCAGCTTTAGGGACAGCGTACGGGGCTACACCTTC
cdr3_aa: CASSFRDSVRGYTF
v_call: TRBV5-4
d_call: TRBD1
j_call: TRBJ1-2
clone_size: few

cdr3_nt: TGCGCCAGCAGGGAGGGAGGGGGAGATGGCTACACCTTC
cdr3_aa: CASREGGGDGYTF
v_call: TRBV5-1
d_call: -
j_call: TRBJ1-2
clone_size: -

cdr3_nt: TGTGCCAGTAGTATACGGCGGGATGGCAATCAGCCCCAGCATTTT
cdr3_aa: CASSIRRDGNQPQHF
v_call: TRBV19
d_call: -
j_call: TRBJ1-5
clone_size: -

cdr3_nt: TGTGCCACCAGCAGAGGCCGGGACAGGTACATGAACACTGAAGCTTTCTTT
cdr3_aa: CATSRGRDRYMNTEAFF
v_call: TRBV15
d_call: TRBD1
j_call: TRBJ1-1
clone_size: once

cdr3_nt: TGTGCCAGCAGCGCCGACAGGGATGAGCAGTTCTTC
cdr3_aa: CASSADRDEQFF
v_call: TRBV11-2
d_call: TRBD1
j_call: TRBJ2-1
clone_size: -

cdr3_nt: TGTGCCAGCAGTTACTCAGGGGCCGTGCGTGGCTACACCTTC
cdr3_aa: CASSYSGAVRGYTF
v_call: TRBV6-5
d_call: -
j_call: TRBJ1-2
clone_size: -